Listed below are T cell receptor beta chains from one sample, sequenced in a study of shared clonotypes between healthy human individuals. Generated by immunoSEQ multiplex PCR, the TCRdb table keeps only in-frame clones and is missing some. Among about 600,000 clones listed, 95% to 98% were seen once. The sample taken for sequencing was naive CD8+ T cells sorted from blood. These receptors were obtained from a man aged 30 to 45 in good health. Each CDR3 is given without its conserved first and last residue. Rows may omit the clone size; those that give it use once, few, many or a size class.

clone_size: -
v_call: TRBV5-1
cdr3_aa: ASSLVLSGSYNEQF

clone_size: -
v_call: TRBV7-2
cdr3_aa: ASSWDSNQPQH

clone_size: -
v_call: TRBV7-9
cdr3_aa: ASTPPHEGMDTQY

clone_size: -
v_call: TRBV5-5
cdr3_aa: ASSLGLTYNEQF

clone_size: once
v_call: TRBV7-9
cdr3_aa: ASSLIPKLDTQY

clone_size: once
v_call: TRBV5-4
cdr3_aa: ASSLEGGSYEQY

clone_size: -
v_call: TRBV27
cdr3_aa: ASSPSNLGELF

clone_size: -
v_call: TRBV12-5
cdr3_aa: ASGWGVRTEAF

clone_size: once
v_call: TRBV2
cdr3_aa: ASSEAELAGDPEQY

clone_size: -
v_call: TRBV7-3
cdr3_aa: ASSLSPSGRAGSYNEQF

clone_size: -
v_call: TRBV11-2
cdr3_aa: ASSLSRTYEQY

clone_size: -
v_call: TRBV27
cdr3_aa: ASSALAGDGYT

clone_size: few
v_call: TRBV27
cdr3_aa: ASSTSYEQY

clone_size: -
v_call: TRBV7-2
cdr3_aa: ASSSRDSPYEQY

clone_size: once
v_call: TRBV14
cdr3_aa: ASSQGTSGIYEQY

clone_size: -
v_call: TRBV7-2
cdr3_aa: ASSLTSLSFTDTQY

clone_size: -
v_call: TRBV6-5
cdr3_aa: ASSYPGGGNEQF

clone_size: once
v_call: TRBV27
cdr3_aa: ASSPGQGAGQPQH

clone_size: -
v_call: TRBV7-9
cdr3_aa: ASSLATQGRTEAF

clone_size: -
v_call: TRBV7-9
cdr3_aa: ASSSSGRYNEQF

clone_size: -
v_call: TRBV6-5
cdr3_aa: ASSYSGHQETQY

clone_size: -
v_call: TRBV28
cdr3_aa: ASRVQSSYEQY

clone_size: once
v_call: TRBV6-5
cdr3_aa: ASSADPYGYT

clone_size: -
v_call: TRBV6-1
cdr3_aa: ASSEADRRWRVAQPQH

clone_size: -
v_call: TRBV5-8
cdr3_aa: ASSPSGTHAYGYT

clone_size: -
v_call: TRBV25-1
cdr3_aa: ASSDEVQNNEQF

clone_size: -
v_call: TRBV9
cdr3_aa: ASSPRLAGVLAGEQY

clone_size: -
v_call: TRBV4-1
cdr3_aa: ASSQDQGGETQY

clone_size: -
v_call: TRBV7-8
cdr3_aa: ASSLRSSGTYEQY

clone_size: -
v_call: TRBV5-1
cdr3_aa: ASSLARGRGQETQY

clone_size: -
v_call: TRBV12-2
cdr3_aa: ASRLQAGAYLYYEQY

clone_size: -
v_call: TRBV27
cdr3_aa: ASSLAGGPYEQY

clone_size: -
v_call: TRBV7-9
cdr3_aa: ASSFEGAKNIQY

clone_size: -
v_call: TRBV6-5
cdr3_aa: ASSYTDSANEAF

clone_size: -
v_call: TRBV16
cdr3_aa: ASSRLGAPYEQY

clone_size: -
v_call: TRBV7-9
cdr3_aa: ASSDPGQGVEGYT

clone_size: -
v_call: TRBV14
cdr3_aa: ASSQGPGNYEQY

clone_size: -
v_call: TRBV10-1
cdr3_aa: ASSESLAGGDEQF

clone_size: -
v_call: TRBV5-1
cdr3_aa: ASSDGITYEQY

clone_size: -
v_call: TRBV11-2
cdr3_aa: ASSPRRTIEYEQY

clone_size: -
v_call: TRBV6-5
cdr3_aa: ASRVGTEAF

clone_size: -
v_call: TRBV5-1
cdr3_aa: ASSLQGIQTQY

clone_size: once
v_call: TRBV4-1
cdr3_aa: ASSLYTGELF